The rows below give T cell receptor beta chains drawn from one sample of a study of T cell responses to AZD1222 COVID-19 vaccine. Assay used: immunoSEQ multiplex PCR; TCRdb lists only in-frame clones, some missing. The table lists some 200,000 clones, about 94% of them singletons, with 1.7% in the top ten. The input for sequencing was peripheral blood, taken 28 days after the second dose of the MenACWY control vaccine. These receptors were collected from an adult who received the MenACWY meningococcal vaccine as a control. Both conserved end residues are part of each CDR3. The D gene is left open where the match is weak. Clone size is shown for a subset of rows, as once, few, many or a class of expanded clone.

TRBD1	13	TRBV19	TRBJ1-5	.	TGTGCCAGTAGTATAGTTGCAGGGGGACCCCAGCATTTT	CASSIVAGGPQHF
.	12	TRBV28	TRBJ1-5	.	TGTGCCAGCAGCTCCGGGACCCAGCCCCAGCATTTT	CASSSGTQPQHF
.	16	TRBV29-1	TRBJ2-5	.	TGCAGCGTTGAAGGGGCCAGACTGGCGGCCCAAGAGACCCAGTACTTC	CSVEGARLAAQETQYF
TRBD2	15	TRBV6-5	TRBJ2-1	.	TGTGCCAGTTTGCAGGCGGGAGTGGCCTACAATGAGCAGTTCTTC	CASLQAGVAYNEQFF
.	13	TRBV29-1	TRBJ1-6	.	TGCAGCGCCCGGGGGGACCCGGATTCACCCCTCCACTTT	CSARGDPDSPLHF
.	17	TRBV27	TRBJ1-6	.	TGTGCCAGCAGTTTAGTTCTCGGGAGCTCCTATAATTCACCCCTCCACTTT	CASSLVLGSSYNSPLHF
.	13	TRBV28	TRBJ1-1	.	TGTGCCAGCAGTTTCCGAGTGAACACTGAAGCTTTCTTT	CASSFRVNTEAFF
TRBD2	15	TRBV11-3	TRBJ2-1	.	TGTGCCAGCAGCTTAGGGGTAGCGGGGTACAATGAGCAGTTCTTC	CASSLGVAGYNEQFF
.	13	TRBV5-3	TRBJ1-2	.	TGTGCCAGAAACGAGGGGTTTAACTATGGCTACACCTTC	CARNEGFNYGYTF
TRBD2	15	TRBV7-6	TRBJ2-1	.	TGTGCCAGCAGCCCTCCGACTAGCGGATACAATGAGCAGTTCTTC	CASSPPTSGYNEQFF
TRBD1	16	TRBV7-9	TRBJ1-4	.	TGTGCCAGCAGCTTAGCCGGGACAGGGTTGGGTGAAAAACTGTTTTTT	CASSLAGTGLGEKLFF
.	14	TRBV2	TRBJ2-7	.	TGTGCCAGCAGTGTTGGACAGATTGCCTACGAGCAGTACTTC	CASSVGQIAYEQYF
.	15	TRBV6-1	TRBJ1-1	.	TGTGCCAGCAGTGAACCGACCGGAGGGATCCCTGAAGCTTTCTTT	CASSEPTGGIPEAFF
.	16	TRBV18	TRBJ1-3	.	TGTGCCAGCTCACCGTCCCCCAGTAACTCTGGAAACACCATATATTTT	CASSPSPSNSGNTIYF
TRBD1	11	TRBV28	TRBJ1-5	.	TGTGCCAGCAGTTCAGGGGGACCCCAGCATTTT	CASSSGGPQHF
TRBD1	16	TRBV28	TRBJ1-4	.	TGTGCCAGCAGCCCATACGTGACAGGGGGCCATGAAAAACTGTTTTTT	CASSPYVTGGHEKLFF
TRBD1	16	TRBV11-2	TRBJ1-3	.	TGTGCCAGCAGCTTACCCCGGACAGGCTCTGGAAACACCATATATTTT	CASSLPRTGSGNTIYF
.	16	TRBV5-1	TRBJ1-4	.	TGCGCCAGCAGCTTGGGTCCTAGGGTGGCTAATGAAAAACTGTTTTTT	CASSLGPRVANEKLFF
TRBD1	18	TRBV6-2/TRBV6-3	TRBJ1-5	.	TGTGCCAGCAGTTACTCGATAATGACAGGGGATATCAATCAGCCCCAGCATTTT	CASSYSIMTGDINQPQHF
TRBD1	14	TRBV2	TRBJ1-2	.	TGTGCCAGCACTCCAGGACAGGGAAGCTATGGCTACACCTTC	CASTPGQGSYGYTF
TRBD1	16	TRBV5-1	TRBJ1-6	.	TGCGCCAGCAGCCCCGGGACAGGGGGTACGAATTCACCCCTCCACTTT	CASSPGTGGTNSPLHF
.	13	TRBV5-1	TRBJ2-7	.	TGCGCCAGCAGCTCCTCGACAGGCTACGAGCAGTACTTC	CASSSSTGYEQYF
.	14	TRBV28	TRBJ1-6	.	TGTGCCAGCAGGGACTCAGTAGGGAATTCACCCCTCCACTTT	CASRDSVGNSPLHF
.	15	TRBV9	TRBJ1-2	.	TGTGCCAGCAGCGTAGGCCCGGGAGAGGACTATGGCTACACCTTC	CASSVGPGEDYGYTF
TRBD1	20	TRBV7-3	TRBJ1-1	.	TGTGCCAGCAGCCGTCCTACGAGTTCCCGGGACAGGGAGGAAAACACTGAAGCTTTCTTT	CASSRPTSSRDREENTEAFF
.	16	TRBV2	TRBJ1-1	.	TGTGCCAGCAGTAAGGAGGGGGTTCTGATGAACACTGAAGCTTTCTTT	CASSKEGVLMNTEAFF
TRBD1	16	TRBV9	TRBJ2-1	.	TGTGCCAGCAGCCCCCCGGGACAGGGGGACTACAATGAGCAGTTCTTC	CASSPPGQGDYNEQFF
.	17	TRBV21-1	TRBJ1-1	.	TGTGCCAGCAGCAAAGGTACAGGATTATTCATGAACACTGAAGCTTTCTTT	CASSKGTGLFMNTEAFF
.	17	TRBV18	TRBJ2-4	.	TGTGCCAGCTCACCAGTTGCACAGAACTCAGGGCGGAACATTCAGTACTTC	CASSPVAQNSGRNIQYF
.	13	TRBV11-2	TRBJ1-2	.	TGTGCCAGCAGCGCCGGCCAGGACTATGGCTACACCTTC	CASSAGQDYGYTF
TRBD1	14	TRBV7-8	TRBJ2-7	.	TGTGCCAGCAGCACGGGACAGGGTGGGTACGAGCAGTACTTC	CASSTGQGGYEQYF
.	14	TRBV5-1	TRBJ2-5	.	TGCGCCAGCAGCCCGGGGACGGTACAAGAGACCCAGTACTTC	CASSPGTVQETQYF
.	17	TRBV18	TRBJ2-1	.	TGTGCCAGCTCACCACGGCTCGCGGGGGCACAATCGGTTGAGCAGTTCTTC	CASSPRLAGAQSVEQFF
.	13	TRBV28	TRBJ1-2	once	TGTGCCAGCAGTTTACAGGGAGGGGATGGCTACACCTTC	CASSLQGGDGYTF
.	18	TRBV5-5	TRBJ1-4	.	TGTGCCAGCAGCCTCACCGGGGGAGCCGGGGCAACTAATGAAAAACTGTTTTTT	CASSLTGGAGATNEKLFF
.	14	TRBV25-1	TRBJ2-1	.	TGTGCCAGTGGTAAGGCGGGAAGTCTTGATGAGCAGTTCTTC	CASGKAGSLDEQFF
.	13	TRBV6-1	TRBJ1-2	.	TGTGCCAGCAGTGAAGTTAGTTACTATGGCTACACCTTC	CASSEVSYYGYTF
.	13	TRBV27	TRBJ2-1	.	TGTGCCAGCCACGAACCCGGGCAGGGTGAGCAGTTCTTC	CASHEPGQGEQFF
TRBD2	16	TRBV7-8	TRBJ2-7	.	TGTGCCAGCAGCCCACGGGACTTGATGGCGGGGGAAGAGCAGTACTTC	CASSPRDLMAGEEQYF
.	15	TRBV11-2	TRBJ1-3	.	TGTGCCAGCAGCTTAGCGGCAGGTTCTGGAAACACCATATATTTT	CASSLAAGSGNTIYF
TRBD1	17	TRBV5-4	TRBJ1-6	.	TGTGCCAGCAGCTTGGGACAGGGGGCTTCCTATAATTCACCCCTCCACTTT	CASSLGQGASYNSPLHF
.	15	TRBV3-1/TRBV3-2	TRBJ2-3	.	TGTGCCAGCAGCCAAGGGGACTGGCTCACAGATACGCAGTATTTT	CASSQGDWLTDTQYF
TRBD1	14	TRBV6-5	TRBJ1-6	.	TGTGCCAGCAGTTACGGACAGGGGAATTCACCCCTCCACTTT	CASSYGQGNSPLHF
.	16	TRBV11-2	TRBJ2-7	.	TGTGCCAGCAGCTTAGAGAGGGCCAGGACAGCCTACGAGCAGTACTTC	CASSLERARTAYEQYF
.	14	TRBV28	TRBJ2-7	.	TGTGCCAGCAGTTGGACAGATGTCTCCTACGAGCAGTACTTC	CASSWTDVSYEQYF
TRBD2	16	TRBV4-1	TRBJ2-1	.	TGCGCCAGCAGCCACGGACTAGCGGGAATCCACAATGAGCAGTTCTTC	CASSHGLAGIHNEQFF
.	15	TRBV11-2	TRBJ2-3	.	TGTGCCAGCAGCTTAGACTGGCGGAGCACAGATACGCAGTATTTT	CASSLDWRSTDTQYF
TRBD2	16	TRBV28	TRBJ2-7	once	TGTGCCAGCAGGCGCTCCCGACTAGCGGGGTTCTACGAGCAGTACTTC	CASRRSRLAGFYEQYF
.	14	TRBV14	TRBJ2-3	.	TGTGCCAGCAGCCAAGGTGTCAGCACAGATACGCAGTATTTT	CASSQGVSTDTQYF
.	16	TRBV11-3	TRBJ2-2	.	TGTGCCAGCAGCCCGAGGACTAGCCCAGGGGGCCGGGAGCTGTTTTTT	CASSPRTSPGGRELFF
.	15	TRBV5-6	TRBJ2-5	.	TGTGCCAGCAGCTTGGCCCCGGGGGTTCAAGAGACCCAGTACTTC	CASSLAPGVQETQYF
.	13	TRBV4-1	TRBJ2-1	.	TGCGCCAGCAGCCAAGGACTTCTCTATGAGCAGTTCTTC	CASSQGLLYEQFF
.	12	TRBV27	TRBJ2-2	.	TGTGCCAGCAGACCGAGTGGGGGGGAGCTGTTTTTT	CASRPSGGELFF
TRBD2	15	TRBV18	TRBJ2-7	.	TGTGCCAGCTCACCTGGGGCGGGAGGTATCTACGAGCAGTACTTC	CASSPGAGGIYEQYF
.	15	TRBV6-1	TRBJ1-5	.	TGTGCCAGCAGTGACACAGGGTTTTCTAGGCAGCCCCAGCATTTT	CASSDTGFSRQPQHF
.	11	TRBV20-1	TRBJ2-5	.	TGCAGTGCTACAAGGGAGGAGACCCAGTACTTC	CSATREETQYF
TRBD1	13	TRBV2	TRBJ1-5	.	TGTGCCAGCAGGGGGGACAGAAATCAGCCCCAGCATTTT	CASRGDRNQPQHF